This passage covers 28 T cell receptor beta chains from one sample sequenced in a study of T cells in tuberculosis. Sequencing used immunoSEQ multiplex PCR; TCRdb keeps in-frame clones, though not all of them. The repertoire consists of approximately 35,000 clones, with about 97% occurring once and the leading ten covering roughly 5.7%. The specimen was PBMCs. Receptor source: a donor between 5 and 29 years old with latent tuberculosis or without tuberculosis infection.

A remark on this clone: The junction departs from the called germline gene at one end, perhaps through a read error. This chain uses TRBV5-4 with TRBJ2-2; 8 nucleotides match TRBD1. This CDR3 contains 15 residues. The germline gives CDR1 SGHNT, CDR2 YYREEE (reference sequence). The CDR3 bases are TGTGCCAGTAGCTTGGGAGGACAGGGTACCGGGGAGCTGTTTTTT. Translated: CASSLGGQGTGELFF. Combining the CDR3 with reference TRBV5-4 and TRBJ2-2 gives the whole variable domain ETGVTQSPTHLIKTRGQQVTLRCSSQSGHNTVSWYQQALGQGPQFIFQYYREEENGRGNFPPRFSGLQFPNYSSELNVNALELDDSALYLCASSLGGQGTGELFFGEGSRLTVL.

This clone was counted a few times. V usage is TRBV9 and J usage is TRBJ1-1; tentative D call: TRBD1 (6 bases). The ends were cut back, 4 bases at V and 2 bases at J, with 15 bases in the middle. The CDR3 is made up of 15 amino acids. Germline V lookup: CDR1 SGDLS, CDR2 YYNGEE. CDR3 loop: CASSSYSQGNTEAFF. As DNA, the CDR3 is TGTGCCAGCAGCTCTTATTCACAGGGAAACACTGAAGCTTTCTTT. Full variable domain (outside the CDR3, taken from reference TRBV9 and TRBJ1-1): DSGVTQTPKHLITATGQRVTLRCSPRSGDLSVYWYQQSLDQGLQFLIQYYNGEERAKGNILERFSAQQFPDLHSELNLSSLELGDSALYFCASSSYSQGNTEAFFGQGTRLTVV.

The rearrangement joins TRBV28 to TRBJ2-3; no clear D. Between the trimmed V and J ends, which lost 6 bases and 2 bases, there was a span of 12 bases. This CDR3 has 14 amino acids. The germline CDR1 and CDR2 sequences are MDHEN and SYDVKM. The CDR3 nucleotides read TGTGCCAGCAGGGTGTTATCTAACACAGATACGCAGTATTTT. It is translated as CASRVLSNTDTQYF.

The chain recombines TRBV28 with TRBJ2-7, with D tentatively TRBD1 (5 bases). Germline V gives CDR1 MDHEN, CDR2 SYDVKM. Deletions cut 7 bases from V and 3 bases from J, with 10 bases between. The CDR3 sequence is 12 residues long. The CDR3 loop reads CASKEGDYEQYF. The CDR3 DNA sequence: TGTGCCAGCAAGGAAGGGGACTACGAGCAGTACTTC. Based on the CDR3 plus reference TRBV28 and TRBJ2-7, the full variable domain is DVKVTQSSRYLVKRTGEKVFLECVQDMDHENMFWYRQDPGLGLRLIYFSYDVKMKEKGDIPEGYSVSREKKERFSLILESASTNQTSMYLCASKEGDYEQYFGPGTRLTVT.

CDR3 in amino acids: CASSEGSKTQYF. As DNA, the CDR3 is TGTGCCAGCAGTGAGGGCAGTAAGACCCAGTACTTC. This chain links TRBV6-1 with TRBJ2-5, with D uncertain. CDR1 and CDR2 from the germline V gene are MNHNS and SASEGT. The CDR3 covers 12 residues. V lost 3 bases and J lost 6, with 8 bases in between.

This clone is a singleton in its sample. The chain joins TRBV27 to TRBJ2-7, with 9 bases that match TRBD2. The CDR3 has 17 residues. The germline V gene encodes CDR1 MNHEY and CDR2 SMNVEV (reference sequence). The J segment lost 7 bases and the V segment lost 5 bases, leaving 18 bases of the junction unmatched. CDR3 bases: TGTGCCAGCAGTACCCCATCGGGTGTAGCGGGAGCGGGGGAGCAGTACTTC. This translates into CASSTPSGVAGAGEQYF.

The CDR3 spells CASSPLAGLQETQYF. CDR3 coding DNA: TGTGCCAGCTCACCACTAGCGGGGCTCCAAGAGACCCAGTACTTC. The J gene is TRBJ2-5, the V gene TRBV18, with 8 nucleotides matching TRBD2. The V gene's germline CDR1 is KGHSH and CDR2 LQKENI. Trimming removed 1 base from V and 1 base from J; junction bases left unmatched: 2. This CDR3 is built from 15 residues.

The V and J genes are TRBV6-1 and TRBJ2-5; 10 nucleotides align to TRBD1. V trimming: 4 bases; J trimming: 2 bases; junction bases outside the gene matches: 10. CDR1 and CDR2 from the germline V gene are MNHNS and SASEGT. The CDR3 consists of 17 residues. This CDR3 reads CASSGTGGGQRQETQYF. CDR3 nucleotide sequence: TGTGCCAGCAGTGGGACAGGGGGTGGCCAACGACAAGAGACCCAGTACTTC.

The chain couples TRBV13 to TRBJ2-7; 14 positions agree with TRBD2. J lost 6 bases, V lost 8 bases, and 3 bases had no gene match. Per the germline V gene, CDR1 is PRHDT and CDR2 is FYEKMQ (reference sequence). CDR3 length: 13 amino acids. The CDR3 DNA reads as TGTGCCAGCGGACTAGCGGGAGGAAGCGAGCAGTACTTC. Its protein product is CASGLAGGSEQYF.

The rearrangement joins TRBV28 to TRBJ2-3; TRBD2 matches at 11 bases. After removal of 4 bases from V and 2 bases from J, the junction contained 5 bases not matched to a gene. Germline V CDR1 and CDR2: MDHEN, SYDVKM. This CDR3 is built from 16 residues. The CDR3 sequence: CASSSGLAGYTDTQYF. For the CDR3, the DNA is TGTGCCAGCAGTTCCGGACTAGCGGGTTACACAGATACGCAGTATTTT. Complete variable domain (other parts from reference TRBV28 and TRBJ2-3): DVKVTQSSRYLVKRTGEKVFLECVQDMDHENMFWYRQDPGLGLRLIYFSYDVKMKEKGDIPEGYSVSREKKERFSLILESASTNQTSMYLCASSSGLAGYTDTQYFGPGTRLTVL.

CDR3 protein: CASSPIDPYEQYF. The CDR3 DNA reads TGTGCCAGCTCACCAATAGATCCCTACGAGCAGTACTTC. V usage is TRBV18 and J usage is TRBJ2-7; D remains ambiguous. The germline V and J ends were trimmed by 2 bases and 2 bases, with 7 bases remaining between them. The CDR3 totals 13 residues. From germline, CDR1 is KGHSH and CDR2 LQKENI.

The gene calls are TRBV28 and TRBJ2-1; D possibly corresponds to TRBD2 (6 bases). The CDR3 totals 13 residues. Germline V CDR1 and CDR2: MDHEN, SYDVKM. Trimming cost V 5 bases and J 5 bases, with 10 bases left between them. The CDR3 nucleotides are TGTGCCAGCAGTCGATGGGGGGACAATGAGCAGTTCTTC. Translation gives CASSRWGDNEQFF.

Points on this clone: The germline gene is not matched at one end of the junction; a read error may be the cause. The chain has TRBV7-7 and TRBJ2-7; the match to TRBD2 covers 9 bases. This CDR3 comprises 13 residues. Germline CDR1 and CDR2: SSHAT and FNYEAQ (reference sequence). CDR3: CASSLAGSHEQYF. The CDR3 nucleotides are TGTGCCAGCAGCCTAGCGGGGAGTCACGAGCAGTACTTC.

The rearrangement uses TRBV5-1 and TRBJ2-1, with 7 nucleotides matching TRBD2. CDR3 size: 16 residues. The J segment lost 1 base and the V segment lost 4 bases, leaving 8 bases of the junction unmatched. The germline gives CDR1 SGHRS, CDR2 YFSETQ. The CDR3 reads CASSAVAGGSYNEQFF. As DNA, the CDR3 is TGCGCCAGCAGCGCCGTAGCGGGTGGGTCCTACAATGAGCAGTTCTTC.

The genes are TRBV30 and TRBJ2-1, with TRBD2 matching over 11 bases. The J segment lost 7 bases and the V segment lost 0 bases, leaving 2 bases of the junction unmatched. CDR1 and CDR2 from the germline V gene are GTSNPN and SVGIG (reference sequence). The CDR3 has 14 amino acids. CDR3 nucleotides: TGTGCCTGGAGTGTGGGACTAGCGGAGAATGAGCAGTTCTTC. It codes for CAWSVGLAENEQFF.

CDR3 in amino acids: CASSRAQEIGNTIYF. For the CDR3, the DNA is TGCGCCAGCAGCCGAGCACAGGAGATTGGAAACACCATATATTTT. The chain is built from TRBV5-1 and TRBJ1-3; D perhaps matches TRBD1 (5 bases). Germline V gene lookup returns CDR1 SGHRS and CDR2 YFSETQ. V lost 4 bases to trimming and J lost 3 bases, with 14 bases between them. There are 15 residues in the CDR3.

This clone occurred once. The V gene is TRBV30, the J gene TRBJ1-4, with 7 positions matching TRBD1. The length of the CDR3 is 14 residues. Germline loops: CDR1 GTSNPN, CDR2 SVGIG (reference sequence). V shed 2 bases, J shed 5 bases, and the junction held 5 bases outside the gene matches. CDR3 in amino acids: CAWSTQGMNEKLFF. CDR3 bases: TGTGCCTGGAGTACACAGGGGATGAATGAAAAACTGTTTTTT. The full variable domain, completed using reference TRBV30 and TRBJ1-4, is SQTIHQWPATLVQPVGSPLSLECTVEGTSNPNLYWYRQAAGRGLQLLFYSVGIGQISSEVPQNLSASRPQDRQFILSSKKLLLSDSGFYLCAWSTQGMNEKLFFGSGTQLSVL.

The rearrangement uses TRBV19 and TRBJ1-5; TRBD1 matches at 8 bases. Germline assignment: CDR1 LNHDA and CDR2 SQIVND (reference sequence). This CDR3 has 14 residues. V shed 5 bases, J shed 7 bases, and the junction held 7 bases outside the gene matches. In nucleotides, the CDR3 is TGTGCCAGTAGTCCGACAGGGGTAGGGCAGCCCCAGCATTTT. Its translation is CASSPTGVGQPQHF.

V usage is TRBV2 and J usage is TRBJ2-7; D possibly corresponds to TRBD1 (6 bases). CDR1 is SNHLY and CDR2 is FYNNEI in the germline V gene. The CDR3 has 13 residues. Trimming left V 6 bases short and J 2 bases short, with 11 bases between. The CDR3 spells CASRYRVTYEQYF. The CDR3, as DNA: TGTGCCAGCAGATACAGGGTCACCTACGAGCAGTACTTC.

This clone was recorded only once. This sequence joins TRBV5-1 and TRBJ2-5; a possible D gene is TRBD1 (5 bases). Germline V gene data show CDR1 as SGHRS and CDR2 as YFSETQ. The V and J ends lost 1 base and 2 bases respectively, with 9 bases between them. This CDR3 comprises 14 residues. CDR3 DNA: TGCGCCAGCAGCTTGCAGGGTGTACAAGAGACCCAGTACTTC. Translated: CASSLQGVQETQYF.

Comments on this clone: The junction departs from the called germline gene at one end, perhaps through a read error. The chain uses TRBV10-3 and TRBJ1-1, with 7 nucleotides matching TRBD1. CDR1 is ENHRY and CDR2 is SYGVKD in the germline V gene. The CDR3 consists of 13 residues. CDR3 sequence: CAITETGSTEAFF. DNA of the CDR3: TGTGCCATCACTGAGACAGGGTCCACTGAAGCTTTCTTT.

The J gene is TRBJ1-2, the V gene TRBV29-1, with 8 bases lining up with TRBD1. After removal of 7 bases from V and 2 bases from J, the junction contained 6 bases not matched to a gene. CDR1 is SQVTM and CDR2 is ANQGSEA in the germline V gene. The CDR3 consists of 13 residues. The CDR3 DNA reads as TGCAGCGCCGACAGGACAGGGAACTATGGCTACACCTTC. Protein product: CSADRTGNYGYTF.

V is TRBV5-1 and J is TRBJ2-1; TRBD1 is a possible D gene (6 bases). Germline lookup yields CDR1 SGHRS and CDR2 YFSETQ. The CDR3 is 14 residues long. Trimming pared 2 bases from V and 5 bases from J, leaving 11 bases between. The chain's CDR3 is CASSFTGTNNEQFF. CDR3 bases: TGCGCCAGCAGCTTCACCGGGACAAACAATGAGCAGTTCTTC.

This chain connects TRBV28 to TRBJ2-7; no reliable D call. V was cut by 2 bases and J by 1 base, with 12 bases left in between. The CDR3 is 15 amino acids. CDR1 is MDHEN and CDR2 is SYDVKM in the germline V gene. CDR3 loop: CASSLIRQRSYEQYF. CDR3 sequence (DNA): TGTGCCAGCAGTTTAATCCGTCAGAGGTCCTACGAGCAGTACTTC. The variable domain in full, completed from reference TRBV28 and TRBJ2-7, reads DVKVTQSSRYLVKRTGEKVFLECVQDMDHENMFWYRQDPGLGLRLIYFSYDVKMKEKGDIPEGYSVSREKKERFSLILESASTNQTSMYLCASSLIRQRSYEQYFGPGTRLTVT.

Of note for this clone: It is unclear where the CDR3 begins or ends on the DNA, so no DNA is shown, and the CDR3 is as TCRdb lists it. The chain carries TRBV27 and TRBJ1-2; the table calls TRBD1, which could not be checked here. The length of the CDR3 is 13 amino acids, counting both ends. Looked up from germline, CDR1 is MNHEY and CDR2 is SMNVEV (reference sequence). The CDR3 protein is CASSLVGQGAVTF.

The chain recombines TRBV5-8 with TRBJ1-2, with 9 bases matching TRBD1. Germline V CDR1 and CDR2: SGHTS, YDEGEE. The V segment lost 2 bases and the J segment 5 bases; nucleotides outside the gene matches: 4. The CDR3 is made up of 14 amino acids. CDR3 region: CASSLTGGRYGYTF. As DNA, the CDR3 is TGTGCCAGCAGCTTAACAGGGGGCCGGTATGGCTACACCTTC.

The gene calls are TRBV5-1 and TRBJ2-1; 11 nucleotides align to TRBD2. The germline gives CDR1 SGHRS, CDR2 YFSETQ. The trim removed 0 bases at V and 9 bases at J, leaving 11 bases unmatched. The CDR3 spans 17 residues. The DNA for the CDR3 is TGCGCCAGCAGCTTGGCCTCCGATAGCGGGGGGGCATTTGAGCAGTTCTTC. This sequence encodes CASSLASDSGGAFEQFF.

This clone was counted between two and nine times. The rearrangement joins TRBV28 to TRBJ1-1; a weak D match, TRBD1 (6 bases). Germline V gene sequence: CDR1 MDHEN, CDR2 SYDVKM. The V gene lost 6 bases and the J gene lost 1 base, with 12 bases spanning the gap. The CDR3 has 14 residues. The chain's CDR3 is CASRTETGNTEAFF. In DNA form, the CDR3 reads TGTGCCAGCAGAACGGAGACAGGGAACACTGAAGCTTTCTTT. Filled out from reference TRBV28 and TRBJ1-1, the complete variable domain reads DVKVTQSSRYLVKRTGEKVFLECVQDMDHENMFWYRQDPGLGLRLIYFSYDVKMKEKGDIPEGYSVSREKKERFSLILESASTNQTSMYLCASRTETGNTEAFFGQGTRLTVV.